Listed below are T cell receptor beta chains from one sample, sequenced in a study of beta chain features in type 1 diabetes. Clones were sequenced by immunoSEQ multiplex PCR, and TCRdb holds only the in-frame ones, with some missing. The profile covers about 740,000 clones, with 10% to 15% appearing a single time and approximately 0.022% taken by the ten largest. Specimen: naive CD4+ T cells from blood. The source of these receptors is a man aged 18 to 35 with type 1 diabetes. CDR3s include the opening cysteine and the closing phenylalanine or tryptophan. Each record gives: V gene, J gene, D gene, CDR3 protein. The D gene is left open where the match is weak.

v_call: TRBV30
j_call: TRBJ1-5
d_call: TRBD1
cdr3_aa: CAWSGTDLLPQHF

v_call: TRBV29-1
j_call: TRBJ1-1
d_call: NA
cdr3_aa: CSVEGNREGRYTEAFF

v_call: TRBV27
j_call: TRBJ1-2
d_call: NA
cdr3_aa: CASSLMVGGYGYTF

v_call: TRBV12-5
j_call: TRBJ2-1
d_call: NA
cdr3_aa: CASGLADSFGEQFF

v_call: TRBV30
j_call: TRBJ1-1
d_call: NA
cdr3_aa: CAGGHTNTEAFF

v_call: TRBV5-5
j_call: TRBJ1-1
d_call: NA
cdr3_aa: CASSLAPQGRNTEAFF

v_call: TRBV19
j_call: TRBJ2-2
d_call: NA
cdr3_aa: CASRTPGTNTGELFF

v_call: TRBV10-1
j_call: TRBJ2-3
d_call: NA
cdr3_aa: CASSEARSTDTQYF

v_call: TRBV28
j_call: TRBJ1-2
d_call: NA
cdr3_aa: CASTQPFLAQGRNYGYTF

v_call: TRBV7-7
j_call: TRBJ2-5
d_call: TRBD1
cdr3_aa: CASSLDRGETQYF

v_call: TRBV4-2
j_call: TRBJ2-7
d_call: TRBD1
cdr3_aa: CASSQGTGGTYEQYF

v_call: TRBV5-6
j_call: TRBJ1-1
d_call: NA
cdr3_aa: CASTTGLADTEAFF

v_call: TRBV10-3
j_call: TRBJ1-2
d_call: NA
cdr3_aa: CAISAGLYGYTF

v_call: TRBV2
j_call: TRBJ2-7
d_call: NA
cdr3_aa: CASAEILGDRWSSYEQYF

v_call: TRBV10-3
j_call: TRBJ1-6
d_call: NA
cdr3_aa: CAITEQGGDNSPLHF

v_call: TRBV7-9
j_call: TRBJ1-1
d_call: NA
cdr3_aa: CASSPRGNTEAFF

v_call: TRBV5-1
j_call: TRBJ2-2
d_call: NA
cdr3_aa: CASSLTETGELFF

v_call: TRBV19
j_call: TRBJ1-5
d_call: NA
cdr3_aa: CASSRDGNQPQHF

v_call: TRBV14
j_call: TRBJ2-7
d_call: NA
cdr3_aa: CASSQDRANYEQYF

v_call: TRBV9
j_call: TRBJ2-1
d_call: NA
cdr3_aa: CASSRENEQFF

v_call: TRBV28
j_call: TRBJ2-3
d_call: TRBD1
cdr3_aa: CASSPDRGLPTDTQYF

v_call: TRBV13
j_call: TRBJ1-2
d_call: NA
cdr3_aa: CASSFRDNYGYTF

v_call: TRBV7-8
j_call: TRBJ2-2
d_call: NA
cdr3_aa: CASRRGADTGELFF

v_call: TRBV2
j_call: TRBJ2-3
d_call: NA
cdr3_aa: CATQEFSDTQYF

v_call: TRBV2
j_call: TRBJ2-7
d_call: TRBD1
cdr3_aa: CASSVPNRGLTYEQYF

v_call: TRBV30
j_call: TRBJ2-3
d_call: TRBD2
cdr3_aa: CAWSALRTSGGTDTQYF

v_call: TRBV6-1
j_call: TRBJ2-7
d_call: TRBD1
cdr3_aa: CASNLRDRWTYEQYF

v_call: TRBV12-5
j_call: TRBJ2-5
d_call: NA
cdr3_aa: CASGPRATVGETQYF

v_call: TRBV10-3
j_call: TRBJ2-1
d_call: TRBD1
cdr3_aa: CAITSGTGGYEQFF

v_call: TRBV28
j_call: TRBJ1-5
d_call: TRBD1
cdr3_aa: CASSPRQGRQPQHF

v_call: TRBV2
j_call: TRBJ2-3
d_call: TRBD2
cdr3_aa: CASSEGGGTDTQYF

v_call: TRBV28
j_call: TRBJ1-2
d_call: TRBD1
cdr3_aa: CASIKQGNYGYTF

v_call: TRBV28
j_call: TRBJ1-1
d_call: NA
cdr3_aa: CASSLASASNTEAFF

v_call: TRBV19
j_call: TRBJ1-5
d_call: NA
cdr3_aa: CASTTQGNQPQHF

v_call: TRBV9
j_call: TRBJ1-1
d_call: TRBD1
cdr3_aa: CASSAGQALNTEAFF

v_call: TRBV6-1
j_call: TRBJ2-7
d_call: NA
cdr3_aa: CAGGVYSYEQYF

v_call: TRBV2
j_call: TRBJ2-7
d_call: NA
cdr3_aa: CASTRRSGEVEQYF

v_call: TRBV19
j_call: TRBJ2-1
d_call: TRBD1
cdr3_aa: CATKAPEDRGNEQFF

v_call: TRBV15
j_call: TRBJ2-2
d_call: NA
cdr3_aa: CATSRVDGELFF

v_call: TRBV19
j_call: TRBJ2-1
d_call: TRBD2
cdr3_aa: CASSMPPTSGAEQFF

v_call: TRBV14
j_call: TRBJ2-1
d_call: NA
cdr3_aa: CASSRRAGGEQFF

v_call: TRBV18
j_call: TRBJ2-7
d_call: NA
cdr3_aa: CASSPGEAGEQYF